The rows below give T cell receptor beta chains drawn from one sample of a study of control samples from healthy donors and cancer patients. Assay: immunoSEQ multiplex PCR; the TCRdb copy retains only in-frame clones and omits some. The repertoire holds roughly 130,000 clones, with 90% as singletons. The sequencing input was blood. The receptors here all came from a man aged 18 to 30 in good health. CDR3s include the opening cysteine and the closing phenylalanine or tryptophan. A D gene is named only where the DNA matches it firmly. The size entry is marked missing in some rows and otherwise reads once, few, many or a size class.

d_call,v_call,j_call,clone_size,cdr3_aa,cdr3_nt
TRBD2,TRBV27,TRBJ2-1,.,CASSSRTSGRASEQFF,TGTGCCAGCAGCTCGAGGACTAGCGGGAGGGCCAGTGAGCAGTTCTTC
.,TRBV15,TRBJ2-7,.,CATSRDLYEQYF,TGTGCCACCAGCAGAGATCTCTACGAGCAGTACTTC
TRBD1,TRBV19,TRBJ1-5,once,CASSESWTGVDQPQHF,TGTGCCAGTAGTGAGAGTTGGACAGGGGTTGACCAGCCCCAGCATTTT
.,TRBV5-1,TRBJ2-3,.,CASSLEGQTSTDTQYF,TGCGCCAGCAGCCTGGAAGGACAGACTAGCACAGATACGCAGTATTTT
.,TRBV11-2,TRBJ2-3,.,CASSLAWDTQYF,TGTGCCAGCAGCTTAGCTTGGGATACGCAGTATTTT
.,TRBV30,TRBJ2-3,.,CAWDILHSDTQYF,TGTGCCTGGGACATACTTCACTCGGATACGCAGTATTTT
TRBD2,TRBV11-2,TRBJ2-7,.,CASSYWSGRGVYEQYF,TGTGCCAGCAGTTACTGGTCCGGGCGGGGGGTCTACGAGCAGTACTTC
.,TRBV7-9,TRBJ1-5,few,CASSLHGSNQPQHF,TGTGCCAGCAGCTTACATGGGAGCAATCAGCCCCAGCATTTT
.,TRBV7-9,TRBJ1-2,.,CASSLDGGEYGYTF,TGTGCCAGCAGCTTAGACGGGGGCGAGTATGGCTACACCTTC
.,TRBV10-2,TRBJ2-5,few,CASTGNQETQYF,TGCGCCAGCACGGGAAACCAAGAGACCCAGTACTTC
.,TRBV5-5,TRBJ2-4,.,CASSQPGARNIQYF,TGTGCCAGCAGCCAGCCAGGGGCGCGCAACATTCAGTACTTC
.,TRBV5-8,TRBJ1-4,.,CAGADTGATNEKLFF,TGTGCGGGCGCTGATACGGGTGCAACTAATGAAAAACTGTTTTTT
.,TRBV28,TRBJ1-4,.,CATSRVGGLNEKLFF,TGTGCCACCTCTAGGGTAGGAGGGCTGAATGAAAAACTGTTTTTT
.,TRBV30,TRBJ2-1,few,CAWSVLRAGGNEQFF,TGTGCCTGGAGTGTACTCAGGGCCGGAGGCAATGAGCAGTTCTTC
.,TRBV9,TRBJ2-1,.,CASSADSLDEQFF,TGTGCCAGCAGCGCGGACTCCCTCGATGAGCAGTTCTTC
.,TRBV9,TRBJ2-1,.,CASSVDYENEQFF,TGTGCCAGCAGCGTAGATTATGAGAATGAGCAGTTCTTC
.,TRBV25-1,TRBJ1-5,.,CASSEGSGNQPQHF,TGTGCCAGCAGTGAAGGGTCCGGCAATCAGCCCCAGCATTTT
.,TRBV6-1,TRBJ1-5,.,CASSEKRGLVNQPQHF,TGTGCCAGCAGTGAAAAAAGAGGGTTGGTAAATCAGCCCCAGCATTTT
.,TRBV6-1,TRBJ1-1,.,CASYTTNTEAFF,TGTGCCAGCTATACAACGAACACTGAAGCTTTCTTT
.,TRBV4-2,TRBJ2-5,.,CASSQDSPGTQETQYF,TGTGCCAGCAGCCAAGATAGCCCGGGGACCCAAGAGACCCAGTACTTC
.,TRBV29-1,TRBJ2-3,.,CSVEDGLSSQYF,TGCAGCGTTGAAGACGGACTCTCGTCTCAGTATTTT
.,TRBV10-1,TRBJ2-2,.,CASSATGWTGELFF,TGCGCCAGCAGTGCTACAGGGTGGACCGGGGAGCTGTTTTTT
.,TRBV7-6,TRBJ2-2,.,CASSPFSGGQTGELFF,TGTGCCAGCAGCCCATTTTCCGGGGGGCAGACCGGGGAGCTGTTTTTT
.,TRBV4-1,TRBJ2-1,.,CASSQEPTGYNEQFF,TGCGCCAGCAGCCAAGAACCCACGGGTTACAATGAGCAGTTCTTC
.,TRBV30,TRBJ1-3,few,CAWRELTVVGNTIYF,TGTGCCTGGAGGGAACTGACAGTTGTTGGAAACACCATATATTTT
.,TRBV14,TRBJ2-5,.,CASSQDEAETGYQETQYF,TGTGCCAGCAGCCAAGATGAAGCTGAGACAGGCTACCAAGAGACCCAGTACTTC
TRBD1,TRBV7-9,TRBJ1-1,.,CASSRTGGQEGAFF,TGTGCCAGCAGCCGGACAGGGGGCCAAGAGGGAGCTTTCTTT
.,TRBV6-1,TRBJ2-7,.,CASSDRVEQYF,TGTGCCAGCAGTGACAGGGTCGAGCAGTACTTC
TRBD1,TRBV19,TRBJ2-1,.,CASSSRDRGHNEQFF,TGTGCCAGTAGTTCCCGGGACAGGGGCCACAATGAGCAGTTCTTC
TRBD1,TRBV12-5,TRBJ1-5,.,CASGLPEDREAQPQHF,TGTGCTAGTGGTTTGCCGGAGGACAGGGAGGCACAGCCCCAGCATTTT
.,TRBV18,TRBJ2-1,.,CASSPRGEGEQFF,TGTGCCAGCTCACCAAGGGGGGAGGGTGAGCAGTTCTTC
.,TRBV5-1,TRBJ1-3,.,CASSLGPGNTIYF,TGCGCCAGCAGCCTGGGGCCCGGAAACACCATATATTTT
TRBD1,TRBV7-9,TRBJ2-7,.,CASSLPGTGGYEQYF,TGTGCCAGCAGCTTACCCGGGACAGGGGGCTACGAGCAGTACTTC
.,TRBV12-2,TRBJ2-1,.,CASRRGTSGGPPPYNEQFF,TGTGCAAGTCGCCGCGGGACTAGCGGGGGGCCCCCCCCATACAATGAGCAGTTCTTC
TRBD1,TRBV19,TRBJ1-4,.,CASRKQGEANEKLFF,TGTGCCAGTAGAAAACAGGGGGAAGCTAATGAAAAACTGTTTTTT
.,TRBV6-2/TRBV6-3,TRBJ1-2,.,CASSGPYGYTF,TGTGCCAGCAGCGGACCGTATGGCTACACCTTC
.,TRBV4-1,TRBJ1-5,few,CASSQVQGGAQPQHF,TGCGCCAGCAGCCAAGTACAGGGAGGAGCTCAGCCCCAGCATTTT
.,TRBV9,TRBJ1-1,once,CASSVGVGQRMTEAFF,TGTGCCAGCAGCGTAGGGGTCGGACAAAGAATGACTGAAGCTTTCTTT
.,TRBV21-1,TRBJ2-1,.,CASSNWLAGGRDEQFF,TGTGCCAGCAGCAATTGGCTAGCGGGAGGGCGGGATGAGCAGTTCTTC